This TCR beta chain was identified in a study of naive and memory T cell subsets. CD4+ T cell IFNgamma after overnight CMV lysate exposure gave donor CMV status. Cells stained for CD3, CD4, CD8, CD45RA, CD27 and viability were sorted into four CD45RA/CD27 subsets. This clonotype was found a few times. CDR1 DFQATT and CDR2 SNEGSKA come from the germline V gene (reference sequence). There are 16 residues in the CDR3. J was trimmed by 7 bases and V by 1 base; bases with no gene match: 11. The beta constant-region primer was an equimolar mix of two oligonucleotides covering TRBC1 and TRBC2. The ligated cDNA underwent four PCR rounds using SP2 and nested alpha and beta constant-region primers. A 12-nucleotide UMI and the SP2 primer were added to the cDNA 3' end by oligonucleotide ligation. Via MiXCR, TCRdb re-called the UMI-ligation and nested PCR reads, giving one row per CDR3 protein. The sample holds 100,000 to 150,000 distinct CDR3 sequences, 35% to 40% seen once.

The sequence derives from a human donor in good health. The chain has TRBV20-1 and TRBJ2-1; 9 nucleotides align to TRBD1. Sequencing was carried out using central memory CD4+ T cells from blood. CDR3 loop: CSARGFGTGPFNEQFF. DNA of the CDR3: TGCAGTGCTAGAGGGTTTGGGACAGGGCCGTTTAATGAGCAGTTCTTC.